One and the same sample provided the 8 T cell receptor beta chains below, sequenced in a study of cytomegalovirus exposure and HLA in healthy donors. The primer mix had 60 Vbeta and 13 Jbeta primers. The repertoire was sequenced with immunoSEQ multiplex PCR; TCRdb's copy has only in-frame clones and lacks some. The profile shows approximately 160,000 clones, approximately 80% of them singletons. Sequences were obtained from PBMCs. Every receptor here comes from a female donor in good health and CMV-seronegative.

The chain couples TRBV5-4 to TRBJ2-2; 14 bases agree with TRBD2. Trimming removed 9 bases from V and 4 bases from J; junction bases left unmatched: 5. CDR3 length: 15 amino acids. The V gene's germline CDR1 is SGHNT and CDR2 YYREEE (reference sequence). The CDR3 loop reads CATGLAGGITGELFF. In nucleotides, the CDR3 is TGTGCCACCGGACTAGCGGGAGGCATCACCGGGGAGCTGTTTTTT.

The chain uses TRBV2 and TRBJ2-1; TRBD1 agrees at 10 bases. In germline, CDR1 is SNHLY, CDR2 FYNNEI. The CDR3 has 15 residues. J was trimmed by 6 bases and V by 4 bases; bases with no gene match: 6. DNA for the CDR3: TGTGCCAGCAGTGCCCGGGACAGGGGTTCCAATGAGCAGTTCTTC. This sequence encodes CASSARDRGSNEQFF. Full variable domain (missing parts from reference TRBV2 and TRBJ2-1): EPEVTQTPSHQVTQMGQEVILRCVPISNHLYFYWYRQILGQKVEFLVSFYNNEISEKSEIFDDQFSVERPDGSNFTLKIRSTKLEDSAMYFCASSARDRGSNEQFFGPGTRLTVL.

The rearrangement uses TRBV7-2 and TRBJ1-3; tentatively, D is TRBD1 (6 bases). The V end lost 1 base, the J end lost 0 bases, and 10 bases lay between the germline ends. CDR1 and CDR2 from the germline V gene are SGHTA and FQGNSA. The CDR3 is 16 amino acids. CDR3 amino acids: CASSLGGGLSGNTIYF. CDR3 DNA: TGTGCCAGCAGCTTAGGGGGGGGGCTCTCTGGAAACACCATATATTTT.

This chain uses TRBV30 with TRBJ1-2, with D perhaps matching TRBD1 (5 bases). The V gene lost 2 bases and the J gene lost 4 bases, with 11 bases spanning the gap. CDR3 length: 13 amino acids. Germline V CDR1 and CDR2: GTSNPN, SVGIG (reference sequence). CDR3 sequence reads: CAWSNGGSYGYTF. The CDR3 DNA reads as TGTGCCTGGAGTAACGGGGGAAGCTATGGCTACACCTTC.

This rearrangement joins TRBV25-1 to TRBJ2-3; D not certain. CDR3 size: 15 residues. Germline CDR1 and CDR2: MGHDK and SYGVNS. Trimming cost V 2 bases and J 2 bases, with 11 bases left between them. CDR3 amino acids: CASSEGRLYTDTQYF. CDR3 sequence (DNA): TGTGCCAGCAGTGAAGGTAGACTCTACACAGATACGCAGTATTTT. Looking up the rest from reference TRBV25-1 and TRBJ2-3 gives the full variable domain: EADIYQTPRYLVIGTGKKITLECSQTMGHDKMYWYQQDPGMELHLIHYSYGVNSTEKGDLSSESTVSRIRTEHFPLTLESARPSHTSQYLCASSEGRLYTDTQYFGPGTRLTVL.

The rearrangement uses TRBV5-1 and TRBJ2-5, with 8 bases lining up with TRBD2. The DNA end is a closer match to TRBJ2-7, so the J assignment may be wrong. The germline V gene encodes CDR1 SGHRS and CDR2 YFSETQ. The CDR3 is 17 amino acids. The CDR3 spells CASSLVGAQAGVYEQYF. Written as DNA, the CDR3 is TGCGCCAGCAGCTTGGTGGGCGCCCAAGCGGGGGTCTACGAGCAGTACTTC.

The rearrangement uses TRBV7-2 and TRBJ2-7; possible D gene TRBD2, 7 bases. Germline lookup yields CDR1 SGHTA and CDR2 FQGNSA. Trimming pared 7 bases from V and 4 bases from J, leaving 8 bases between. There are 11 residues in the CDR3. The CDR3 region is CASKGGYEQYF. The CDR3 region has the DNA TGTGCCAGCAAGGGGGGGTACGAGCAGTACTTC. The complete variable domain, with remaining parts taken from reference TRBV7-2 and TRBJ2-7, reads GAGVSQSPSNKVTEKGKDVELRCDPISGHTALYWYRQSLGQGLEFLIYFQGNSAPDKSGLPSDRFSAERTGGSVSTLTIQRTQQEDSAVYLCASKGGYEQYFGPGTRLTVT.

The genes are TRBV7-3 and TRBJ2-2; 12 nucleotides align to TRBD1. Germline V CDR1 and CDR2: SGHTA, FQGTGA. The CDR3 loop spans 18 amino acids. V lost 1 base to trimming and J lost 0 bases; unmatched junction nucleotides: 3. This CDR3 reads CASSLKGQGAANTGELFF. The CDR3, as DNA: TGTGCCAGCAGCTTAAAGGGACAGGGGGCGGCGAACACCGGGGAGCTGTTTTTT.